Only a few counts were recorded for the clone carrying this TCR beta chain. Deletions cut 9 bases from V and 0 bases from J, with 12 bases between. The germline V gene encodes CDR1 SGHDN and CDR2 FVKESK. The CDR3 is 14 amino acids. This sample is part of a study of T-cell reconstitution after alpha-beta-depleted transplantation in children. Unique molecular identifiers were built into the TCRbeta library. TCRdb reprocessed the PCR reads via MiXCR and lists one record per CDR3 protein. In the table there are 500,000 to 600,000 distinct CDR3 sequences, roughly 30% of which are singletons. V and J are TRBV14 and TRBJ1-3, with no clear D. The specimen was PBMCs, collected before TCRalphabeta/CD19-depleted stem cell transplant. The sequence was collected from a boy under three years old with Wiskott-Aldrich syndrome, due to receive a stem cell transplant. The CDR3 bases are TGTGCCAGTTCGGGCTTTCTCTCTGGAAACACCATATATTTT. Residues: CASSGFLSGNTIYF.